This entry lists 29 T cell receptor beta chains sequenced from one sample in a study of Ad26.COV2.S vaccination and SARS-CoV-2 variants. Clones were read by immunoSEQ multiplex PCR, and TCRdb kept only the in-frame ones, dropping some. The profile shows fewer than 400,000 clones, approximately 90% of them singletons. Specified treatment: over 15 received Ad26.COV2.S at low or high dose, single or two shots; several received placebo; per-sample allocation not given. Sampling took place 63 days after the first vaccine or placebo injection. The starting material was peripheral blood, obtained in a trial of Ad26.COV2.S vaccine versus placebo. The receptors come from a person between 18 and 65 years old who received the Ad26.COV2.S COVID-19 vaccine or a placebo.

The chain couples TRBV2 to TRBJ2-5, with 13 positions matching TRBD2. This CDR3 has 16 amino acids. The trim removed 4 bases at V and 5 bases at J, leaving 7 bases unmatched. Looked up from germline, CDR1 is SNHLY and CDR2 is FYNNEI. The CDR3 sequence is CASSVGLAGARETQYF. The CDR3 DNA follows: TGTGCCAGCAGTGTTGGACTAGCGGGAGCCCGGGAGACCCAGTACTTC. The whole variable domain, filled in from reference TRBV2 and TRBJ2-5, reads EPEVTQTPSHQVTQMGQEVILRCVPISNHLYFYWYRQILGQKVEFLVSFYNNEISEKSEIFDDQFSVERPDGSNFTLKIRSTKLEDSAMYFCASSVGLAGARETQYFGPGTRLLVL.

This chain connects TRBV7-9 to TRBJ2-5; 7 bases line up with TRBD1. Looked up from germline, CDR1 is SEHNR and CDR2 is FQNEAQ (reference sequence). The CDR3 length is 14 residues. With 4 bases clipped from V and 4 bases from J, the junction kept 6 bases outside the gene matches. The DNA of the CDR3 is TGTGCCAGCAGCTACGCGACAGGGAGAGAGACCCAGTACTTC. This translates into CASSYATGRETQYF.

The genes are TRBV7-6 and TRBJ2-7, with 7 bases identical to TRBD1. The germline CDR1 and CDR2 sequences are SGHVS and FNYEAQ. The CDR3 totals 14 residues. V was pared by 1 base and J by 2 bases, with 2 bases of the junction left unmatched. CDR3 region: CASSLGDRPYEQYF. CDR3 nucleotides: TGTGCCAGCAGCTTAGGGGACAGACCCTACGAGCAGTACTTC.

The V and J genes are TRBV3-1 (or the pseudogene TRBV3-2) and TRBJ2-3; D is unresolved. V was cut by 1 base and J by 7 bases, with 9 bases left in between. This CDR3 has 13 residues. Germline V CDR1 and CDR2: LGHDT, YNNKEL (reference sequence). The CDR3: CASSQVPDYTQYF. CDR3 sequence (DNA): TGTGCCAGCAGCCAAGTCCCGGATTATACGCAGTATTTT.

V and J are TRBV5-1 and TRBJ1-3, with 12 bases fitting TRBD1. CDR1 and CDR2 (germline): SGHRS, YFSETQ. The CDR3 is made up of 19 amino acids. After removal of 1 base from V and 0 bases from J, the junction contained 8 bases not matched to a gene. CDR3 DNA sequence: TGCGCCAGCAGCTTGACGGGACAGGGGGCCTTTAGCTCTGGAAACACCATATATTTT. This codes for CASSLTGQGAFSSGNTIYF.

The chain combines TRBV4-2 with TRBJ2-1; 8 positions agree with TRBD2. The junction had 4 bases not matched to a gene; V was cut back by 7 bases and J by 2 bases. The CDR3 contains 14 residues. In germline, CDR1 is LGHNA, CDR2 YNFKEQ. The CDR3 sequence: CASMGGGPYNEQFF. The CDR3, as DNA: TGTGCCAGCATGGGCGGGGGGCCCTACAATGAGCAGTTCTTC.

The genes are TRBV20-1 and TRBJ2-7; TRBD1 aligns across 8 bases. The CDR3 consists of 13 residues. Germline V CDR1 and CDR2: DFQATT, SNEGSKA (reference sequence). The V gene end was trimmed by 6 bases and the J gene end by 3 bases; junction bases not matched to a gene: 7. DNA of the CDR3: TGCAGTGCCAGTGACAGGGGTTTCTACGAGCAGTACTTC. Translation: CSASDRGFYEQYF.

V gene TRBV10-3 combines with J gene TRBJ2-7; perhaps D is TRBD1 or TRBD2 (5 bases each). The V and J ends lost 0 bases and 3 bases respectively, with 9 bases between them. This CDR3 contains 14 residues. CDR1 is ENHRY and CDR2 is SYGVKD in the germline V gene. The CDR3 nucleotides are TGTGCCATCAGTGAGTCCGGGACCTACTACGAGCAGTACTTC. Translating it yields CAISESGTYYEQYF.

On this clone itself: In the same sample, other DNA sequences code for this CDR3. The CDR3 bases are TGCAGTGCTAGAGATGAGACCCAGTACTTC. Its protein is CSARDETQYF. The chain has TRBV20-1 and TRBJ2-5; D gene ambiguous. CDR1 is DFQATT, CDR2 SNEGSKA, per germline (reference sequence). The germline V and J ends were trimmed by 0 bases and 5 bases, with 1 base remaining between them. The CDR3 is made up of 10 amino acids.

V is TRBV28 and J is TRBJ2-7, with D perhaps given as TRBD1 or TRBD2 (7 bases each). The CDR3 consists of 15 residues. Germline CDR1 and CDR2: MDHEN and SYDVKM. Trimming shortened V by 1 base and J by 2 bases, and 12 bases separated the two germline ends. The CDR3, as DNA: TGTGCCAGCAGTTTATATCCAGGGGGGGCCTACGAGCAGTACTTC. Translating it yields CASSLYPGGAYEQYF.

The chain is built from TRBV6-4 and TRBJ2-3; unclear D gene. Trimming took 2 bases from V and 1 from J, leaving 7 bases between them. From germline, CDR1 is MRHNA and CDR2 SNTAGT. The CDR3 covers 14 residues. The CDR3 loop is CASSDELGTDTQYF. CDR3 DNA sequence: TGTGCCAGCAGTGACGAGCTGGGCACAGATACGCAGTATTTT.

The rearrangement uses TRBV18 and TRBJ2-3; a possible D gene is TRBD2 (6 bases). Trimming pared 2 bases from V and 6 bases from J, leaving 15 bases between. This CDR3 region has 15 residues. The germline gives CDR1 KGHSH, CDR2 LQKENI. The CDR3 nucleotides are TGTGCCAGCTCACCAAGAGTAGGCGGGGCGGATACGCAGTATTTT. This codes for CASSPRVGGADTQYF.

This chain joins TRBV4-3 and TRBJ2-5; D possibly uses TRBD1 or TRBD2 (5 bases each). The CDR3 is 15 residues long. Trimming stripped 1 base from V and 4 bases from J, with 13 bases between. The germline V gene encodes CDR1 LGHNA and CDR2 YSLEER. The CDR3 protein is CASSQGFGGGETQYF. CDR3 DNA sequence: TGCGCCAGCAGCCAAGGGTTTGGTGGGGGAGAGACCCAGTACTTC.

The gene calls are TRBV12-3 or TRBV12-4 and TRBJ2-2, with D unclear. V lost 3 bases, J lost 4 bases, and 6 bases lay in between. CDR3 length: 13 amino acids. Here the CDR3 reads CASSLFLTGELFF. Written as DNA, the CDR3 is TGTGCCAGCAGTTTGTTTCTCACCGGGGAGCTGTTTTTT.

This chain uses TRBV7-8 with TRBJ1-2; D remains unclear. The CDR3 has 11 residues. V lost 5 bases and J lost 8, with 9 bases in between. Germline CDR1 SGHVS, CDR2 FQNEAQ. The CDR3 DNA follows: TGTGCCAGCAGCAGAGCGGGAGGCTACACCTTC. Protein sequence: CASSRAGGYTF.

The chain recombines TRBV7-8 with TRBJ1-2, with D perhaps TRBD1 (5 bases). The CDR3 consists of 14 residues. The V and J ends lost 1 base and 4 bases respectively, with 10 bases between them. Germline CDR1 SGHVS, CDR2 FQNEAQ. CDR3 bases: TGTGCCAGCAGCTTAGATTCAGGGTTCTATGGCTACACCTTC. Translation: CASSLDSGFYGYTF.

V and J are TRBV9 and TRBJ2-5, with a tentative D call TRBD1 (5 bases). Germline V gives CDR1 SGDLS, CDR2 YYNGEE. CDR3 length: 14 amino acids. V was clipped by 0 bases and J by 1 base, with 7 bases between them. The CDR3 DNA reads as TGTGCCAGCAGCGTAGAAGACAGCCAAGAGACCCAGTACTTC. It codes for CASSVEDSQETQYF.

The chain employs TRBV21-1 and TRBJ2-3; no check of the table's D call, TRBD2, against the DNA was made. TRBV21-1 is a recognized pseudogene. The CDR3 has 19 amino acids. The CDR3 spells CASSRRVLAGYSGTDTQYF. CDR3 sequence (DNA): TGTGCCAGCAGCAGAAGGGTGCTAGCGGGATATTCAGGCACAGATACGCAGTATTTT.

The chain carries TRBV19 and TRBJ1-6; D uncertain. Germline V gene lookup returns CDR1 LNHDA and CDR2 SQIVND (reference sequence). The CDR3 runs 14 residues. V was trimmed by 7 bases and J by 8 bases, leaving 15 bases between them. CDR3 region: CASTFRTGDSPLHF. In nucleotides, the CDR3 is TGTGCCAGTACCTTCCGGACCGGAGATTCACCCCTCCACTTT.

The genes are TRBV7-9 and TRBJ2-7; the D is unclear. V gave up 0 bases and J gave up 2 bases, with 8 bases separating them. Germline CDR1 is SEHNR and CDR2 is FQNEAQ (reference sequence). This CDR3 is 14 amino acids long. The CDR3 DNA reads TGTGCCAGCAGCTTAGCCTGGGCAGCCTACGAGCAGTACTTC. Translation gives CASSLAWAAYEQYF. Full variable domain (remainder filled in from reference TRBV7-9 and TRBJ2-7): DTGVSQNPRHKITKRGQNVTFRCDPISEHNRLYWYRQTLGQGPEFLTYFQNEAQLEKSRLLSDRFSAERPKGSFSTLEIQRTEQGDSAMYLCASSLAWAAYEQYFGPGTRLTVT.

This chain uses TRBV19 with TRBJ2-2; 7 bases agree with TRBD1. The CDR3 runs to 14 residues. CDR1 LNHDA and CDR2 SQIVND come from the germline V gene (reference sequence). Trimming cost V 7 bases and J 2 bases; bases outside gene matches: 4. Here the CDR3 DNA reads TGTGCCAGTAAGTGGGACAGAAACACCGGGGAGCTGTTTTTT. Protein: CASKWDRNTGELFF.

The genes are TRBV5-1 and TRBJ2-5; D unresolved. This CDR3 region has 15 residues. Germline assignment: CDR1 SGHRS and CDR2 YFSETQ. V lost 4 bases, J lost 6 bases, and 19 bases lay in between. The CDR3 bases are TGCGCCAGCAGCACTGAGACTGGATCTGTCAAGACCCAGTACTTC. Its translation is CASSTETGSVKTQYF.

V and J are TRBV11-2 and TRBJ1-1; 7 bases fit TRBD1. Looked up from germline, CDR1 is SGHAT and CDR2 is FQNNGV. The CDR3 totals 16 residues. With V trimmed by 1 base and J by 2 bases, 7 bases remained unmatched. The CDR3 is CASSLVSGGGNTEAFF. The DNA of the CDR3 is TGTGCCAGCAGCTTAGTGTCAGGGGGAGGAAACACTGAAGCTTTCTTT.

The chain employs TRBV5-6 and TRBJ2-5; weak D call: TRBD2 (5 bases). The CDR3 is 16 amino acids. Trimming cost V 1 base and J 3 bases, with 16 bases left between them. Per the germline V gene, CDR1 is SGHDT and CDR2 is YYEEEE. CDR3 bases: TGTGCCAGCAGCTTGCCTGGAACCGGGATGGAAGAGACCCAGTACTTC. Its protein is CASSLPGTGMEETQYF.

The chain has TRBV28 and TRBJ2-1; no clear D gene. This CDR3 spans 14 amino acids. Germline assignment: CDR1 MDHEN and CDR2 SYDVKM. Deletions cut 5 bases from V and 0 bases from J, with 8 bases between. As DNA, the CDR3 is TGTGCCAGCAGTCGTTTTAGCTCCTACAATGAGCAGTTCTTC. Protein product: CASSRFSSYNEQFF.

The genes are TRBV9 and TRBJ2-2, with 10 bases aligning to TRBD2. The CDR3 contains 16 residues. Trimming took 1 base from V and 5 from J; bases not matched to a gene: 5. Germline V gene lookup returns CDR1 SGDLS and CDR2 YYNGEE. CDR3 region: CASSVLAGAETGELFF. The CDR3 DNA reads TGTGCCAGCAGCGTACTAGCGGGGGCGGAAACCGGGGAGCTGTTTTTT. Looking up the rest from reference TRBV9 and TRBJ2-2 gives the full variable domain: DSGVTQTPKHLITATGQRVTLRCSPRSGDLSVYWYQQSLDQGLQFLIQYYNGEERAKGNILERFSAQQFPDLHSELNLSSLELGDSALYFCASSVLAGAETGELFFGEGSRLTVL.

V gene TRBV7-3 combines with J gene TRBJ2-2, with D unresolved. The CDR3 is made up of 14 amino acids. Germline CDR1 is SGHTA and CDR2 is FQGTGA. V gave up 5 bases and J gave up 3 bases, with 10 bases separating them. This CDR3 is CASSPMAHTGELFF. The CDR3 region has the DNA TGTGCCAGCAGCCCAATGGCACACACCGGGGAGCTGTTTTTT. The full variable domain, with the rest looked up from reference TRBV7-3 and TRBJ2-2, is GAGVSQTPSNKVTEKGKYVELRCDPISGHTALYWYRQSLGQGPEFLIYFQGTGAADDSGLPNDRFFAVRPEGSVSTLKIQRTERGDSAVYLCASSPMAHTGELFFGEGSRLTVL.

In its sample, this clone was seen many times. The J gene is TRBJ1-6, the V gene TRBV6-1, with 8 bases matching TRBD1. CDR3 length equals 14 residues. From germline, CDR1 is MNHNS and CDR2 SASEGT. Trimming cost V 1 base and J 11 bases; bases outside gene matches: 4. The DNA of the CDR3 is TGTGCCAGCAGTGAAGGGACAGGGTTGACACCCCTCCACTTT. Its protein is CASSEGTGLTPLHF.

The chain employs TRBV30 and TRBJ2-3, with 8 bases lining up with TRBD2. Germline loops: CDR1 GTSNPN, CDR2 SVGIG (reference sequence). The CDR3 has 13 residues. The junction had 12 bases not matched to a gene; V was cut back by 2 bases and J by 14 bases. CDR3 residues: CAWSPDLSGRRYF. The CDR3 DNA is TGTGCCTGGAGTCCCGATTTGAGCGGGAGAAGGTATTTT.